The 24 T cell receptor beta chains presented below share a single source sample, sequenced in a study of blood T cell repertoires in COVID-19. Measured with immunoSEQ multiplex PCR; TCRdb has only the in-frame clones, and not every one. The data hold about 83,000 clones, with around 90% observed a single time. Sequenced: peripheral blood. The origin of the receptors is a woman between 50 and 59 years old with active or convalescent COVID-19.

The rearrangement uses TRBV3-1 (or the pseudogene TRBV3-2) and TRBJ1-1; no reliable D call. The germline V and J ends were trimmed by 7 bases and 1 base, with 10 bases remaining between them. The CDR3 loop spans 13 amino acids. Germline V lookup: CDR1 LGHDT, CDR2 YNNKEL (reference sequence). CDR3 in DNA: TGTGCCAGCACCCTAGAGAGGAACACTGAAGCTTTCTTT. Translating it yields CASTLERNTEAFF.

The CDR3, as DNA: TGTGCCAGCAGCCAAGCCGGGACAGTGAACTACGAGCAGTACTTC. Translation gives CASSQAGTVNYEQYF. The chain couples TRBV14 to TRBJ2-7; 7 bases line up with TRBD1. The germline V gene has CDR1 SGHDN and CDR2 FVKESK. This CDR3 has 15 residues. The V segment lost 1 base and the J segment 3 bases; nucleotides outside the gene matches: 6. Looking up the rest from reference TRBV14 and TRBJ2-7 gives the full variable domain: EAGVTQFPSHSVIEKGQTVTLRCDPISGHDNLYWYRRVMGKEIKFLLHFVKESKQDESGMPNNRFLAERTGGTYSTLKVQPAELEDSGVYFCASSQAGTVNYEQYFGPGTRLTVT.

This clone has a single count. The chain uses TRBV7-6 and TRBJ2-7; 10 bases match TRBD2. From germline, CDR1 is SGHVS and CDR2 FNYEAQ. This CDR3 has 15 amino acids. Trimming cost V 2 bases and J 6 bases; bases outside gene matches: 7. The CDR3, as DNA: TGTGCCAGCAGCTTACTGGGGGCTAGCGGGGGCGAGCAGTACTTC. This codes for CASSLLGASGGEQYF. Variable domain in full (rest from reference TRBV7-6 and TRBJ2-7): GAGVSQSPRYKVTKRGQDVALRCDPISGHVSLYWYRQALGQGPEFLTYFNYEAQQDKSGLPNDRFSAERPEGSISTLTIQRTEQRDSAMYRCASSLLGASGGEQYFGPGTRLTVT.

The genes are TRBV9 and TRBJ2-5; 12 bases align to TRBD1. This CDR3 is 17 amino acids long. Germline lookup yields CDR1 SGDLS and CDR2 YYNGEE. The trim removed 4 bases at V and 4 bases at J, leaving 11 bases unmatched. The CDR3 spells CASSQGGQGARGETQYF. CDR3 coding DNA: TGTGCCAGCAGCCAAGGGGGACAGGGGGCGAGAGGAGAGACCCAGTACTTC.

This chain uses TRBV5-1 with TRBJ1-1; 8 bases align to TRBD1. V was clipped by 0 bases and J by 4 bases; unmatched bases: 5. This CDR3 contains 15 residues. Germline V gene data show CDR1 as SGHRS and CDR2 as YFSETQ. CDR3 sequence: CASSLGGQGSTEAFF. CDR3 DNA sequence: TGCGCCAGCAGCTTGGGAGGACAGGGTAGCACTGAAGCTTTCTTT. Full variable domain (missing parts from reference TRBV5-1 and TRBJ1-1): KAGVTQTPRYLIKTRGQQVTLSCSPISGHRSVSWYQQTPGQGLQFLFEYFSETQRNKGNFPGRFSGRQFSNSRSEMNVSTLELGDSALYLCASSLGGQGSTEAFFGQGTRLTVV.

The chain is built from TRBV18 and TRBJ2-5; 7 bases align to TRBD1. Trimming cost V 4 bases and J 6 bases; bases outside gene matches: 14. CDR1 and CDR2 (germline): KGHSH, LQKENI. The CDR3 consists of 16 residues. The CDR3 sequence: CASSRSLGGPEKTQYF. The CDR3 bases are TGTGCCAGCTCACGCTCCTTAGGGGGCCCGGAAAAGACCCAGTACTTC.

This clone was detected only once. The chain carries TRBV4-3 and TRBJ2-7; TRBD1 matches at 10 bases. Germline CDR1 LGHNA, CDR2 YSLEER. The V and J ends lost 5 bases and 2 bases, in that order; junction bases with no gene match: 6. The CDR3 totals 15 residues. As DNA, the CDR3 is TGCGCCAGCAGCAAGACAGGGGGCGGTCCCTACGAGCAGTACTTC. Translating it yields CASSKTGGGPYEQYF.

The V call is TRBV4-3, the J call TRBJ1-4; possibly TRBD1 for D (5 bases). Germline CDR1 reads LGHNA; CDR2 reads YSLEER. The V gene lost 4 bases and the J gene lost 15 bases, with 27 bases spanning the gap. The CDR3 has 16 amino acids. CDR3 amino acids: CASSPEGRGTPLRMFF. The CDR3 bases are TGCGCCAGCAGCCCCGAGGGTCGGGGGACCCCTTTAAGAATGTTTTTT.

The DNA of the CDR3 is TGTGCCAGCTCCCCGGTAGGAGCTAACTATGGCTACACCTTC. Its protein product is CASSPVGANYGYTF. V and J are TRBV9 and TRBJ1-2; D unclear. The V end was cut by 7 bases, the J end by 0 bases, with 13 bases between. Germline V gene sequence: CDR1 SGDLS, CDR2 YYNGEE. The length of the CDR3 is 14 residues.

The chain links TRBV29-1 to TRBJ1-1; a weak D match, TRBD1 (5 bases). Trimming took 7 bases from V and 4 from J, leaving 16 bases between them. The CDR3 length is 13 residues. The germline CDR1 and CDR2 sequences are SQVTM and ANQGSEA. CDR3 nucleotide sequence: TGCAGCGGATTCAGGGAGACTAGCACTGAAGCTTTCTTT. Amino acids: CSGFRETSTEAFF.

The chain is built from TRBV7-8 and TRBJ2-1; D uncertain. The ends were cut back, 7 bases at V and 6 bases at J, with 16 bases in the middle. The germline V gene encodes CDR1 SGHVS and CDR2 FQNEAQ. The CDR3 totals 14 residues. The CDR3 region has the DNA TGTGCCAGCATAGAGAGTGGTTTCGGCAATGAGCAGTTCTTC. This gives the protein CASIESGFGNEQFF.

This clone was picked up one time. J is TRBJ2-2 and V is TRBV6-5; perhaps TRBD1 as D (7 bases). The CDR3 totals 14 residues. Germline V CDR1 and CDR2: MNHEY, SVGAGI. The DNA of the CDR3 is TGTGGACTCGCGGGACAGACTAACACCGGGGAGCTGTTTTTT. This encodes CGLAGQTNTGELFF.

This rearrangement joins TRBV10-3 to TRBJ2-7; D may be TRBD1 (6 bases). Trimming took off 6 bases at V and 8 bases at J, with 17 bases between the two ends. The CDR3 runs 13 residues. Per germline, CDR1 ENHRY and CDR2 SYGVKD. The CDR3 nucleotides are TGTGCCATCAGGGAAGGACAGAGGCTCCAGCAGTACTTC. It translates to CAIREGQRLQQYF.

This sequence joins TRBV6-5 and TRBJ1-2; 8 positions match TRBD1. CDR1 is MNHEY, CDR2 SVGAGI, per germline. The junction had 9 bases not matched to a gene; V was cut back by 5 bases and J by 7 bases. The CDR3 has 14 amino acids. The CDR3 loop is CASSTRQGTGGYTF. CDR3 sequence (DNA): TGTGCCAGCAGTACCAGACAGGGGACGGGTGGCTACACCTTC.

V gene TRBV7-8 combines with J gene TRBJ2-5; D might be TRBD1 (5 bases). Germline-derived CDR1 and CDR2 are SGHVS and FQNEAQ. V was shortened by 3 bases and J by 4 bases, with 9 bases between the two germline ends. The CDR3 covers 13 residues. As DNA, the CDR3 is TGTGCCAGCAGCTTTGGGGCTGGAGAGACCCAGTACTTC. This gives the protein CASSFGAGETQYF.

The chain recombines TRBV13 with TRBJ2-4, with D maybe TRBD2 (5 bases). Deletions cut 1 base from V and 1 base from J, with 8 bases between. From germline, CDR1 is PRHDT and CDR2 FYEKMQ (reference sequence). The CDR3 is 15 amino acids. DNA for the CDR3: TGTGCCAGCAGCTTAGAGCGCGGGGCCAAAAACATTCAGTACTTC. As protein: CASSLERGAKNIQYF. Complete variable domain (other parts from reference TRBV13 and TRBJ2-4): AAGVIQSPRHLIKEKRETATLKCYPIPRHDTVYWYQQGPGQDPQFLISFYEKMQSDKGSIPDRFSAQQFSDYHSELNMSSLELGDSALYFCASSLERGAKNIQYFGAGTRLSVL.

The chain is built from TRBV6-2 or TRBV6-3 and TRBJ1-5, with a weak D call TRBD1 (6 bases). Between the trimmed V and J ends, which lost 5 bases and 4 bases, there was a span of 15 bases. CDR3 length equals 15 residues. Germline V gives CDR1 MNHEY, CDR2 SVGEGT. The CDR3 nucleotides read TGTGCCAGCAGTATAGACAGGCCCCGTAATCAGCCCCAGCATTTT. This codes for CASSIDRPRNQPQHF.

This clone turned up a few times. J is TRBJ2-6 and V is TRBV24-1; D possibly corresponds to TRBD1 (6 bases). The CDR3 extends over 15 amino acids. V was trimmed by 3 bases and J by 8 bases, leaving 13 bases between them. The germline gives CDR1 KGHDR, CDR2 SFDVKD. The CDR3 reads CATSDGRDTSNVLTF. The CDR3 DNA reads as TGTGCCACCAGTGATGGACGGGACACATCCAACGTCCTGACTTTC.

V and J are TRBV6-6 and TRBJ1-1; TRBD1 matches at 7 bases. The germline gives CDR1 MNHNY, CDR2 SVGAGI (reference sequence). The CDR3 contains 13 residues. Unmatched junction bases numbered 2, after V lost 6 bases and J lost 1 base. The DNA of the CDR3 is TGTGCCAGCAGGACAGGGCCGAACACTGAAGCTTTCTTT. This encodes CASRTGPNTEAFF.

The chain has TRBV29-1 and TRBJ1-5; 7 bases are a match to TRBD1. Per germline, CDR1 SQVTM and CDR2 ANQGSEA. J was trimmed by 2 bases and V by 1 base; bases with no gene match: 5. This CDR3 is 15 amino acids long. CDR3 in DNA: TGCAGCGTTGAAGTCGAGGGGGCTGGCAATCAGCCCCAGCATTTT. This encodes CSVEVEGAGNQPQHF.

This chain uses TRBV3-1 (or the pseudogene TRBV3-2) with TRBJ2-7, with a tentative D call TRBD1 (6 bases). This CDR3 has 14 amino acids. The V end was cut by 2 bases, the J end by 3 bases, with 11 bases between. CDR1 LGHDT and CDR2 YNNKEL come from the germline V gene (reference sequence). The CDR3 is CASSQPGVVYEQYF. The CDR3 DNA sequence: TGTGCCAGCAGCCAACCAGGGGTGGTCTACGAGCAGTACTTC.

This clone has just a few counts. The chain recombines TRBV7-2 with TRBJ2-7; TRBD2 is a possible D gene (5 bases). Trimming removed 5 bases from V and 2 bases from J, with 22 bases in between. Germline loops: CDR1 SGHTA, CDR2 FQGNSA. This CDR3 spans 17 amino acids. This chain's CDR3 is CASSHNSLEGSPYEQYF. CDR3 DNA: TGTGCCAGCAGCCACAATTCCCTAGAGGGATCCCCCTACGAGCAGTACTTC.

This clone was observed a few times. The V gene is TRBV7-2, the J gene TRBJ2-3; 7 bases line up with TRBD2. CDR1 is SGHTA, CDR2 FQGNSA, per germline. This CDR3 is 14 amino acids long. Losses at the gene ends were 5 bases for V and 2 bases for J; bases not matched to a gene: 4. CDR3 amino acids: CASSGAGVTDTQYF. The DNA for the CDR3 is TGTGCCAGCAGCGGGGCGGGGGTCACAGATACGCAGTATTTT.

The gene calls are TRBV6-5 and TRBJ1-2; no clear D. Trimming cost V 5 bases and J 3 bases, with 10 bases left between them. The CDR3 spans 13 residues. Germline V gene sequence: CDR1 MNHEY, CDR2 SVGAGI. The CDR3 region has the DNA TGTGCCAGCAGTCCCAACAAAGACTATGGCTACACCTTC. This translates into CASSPNKDYGYTF.